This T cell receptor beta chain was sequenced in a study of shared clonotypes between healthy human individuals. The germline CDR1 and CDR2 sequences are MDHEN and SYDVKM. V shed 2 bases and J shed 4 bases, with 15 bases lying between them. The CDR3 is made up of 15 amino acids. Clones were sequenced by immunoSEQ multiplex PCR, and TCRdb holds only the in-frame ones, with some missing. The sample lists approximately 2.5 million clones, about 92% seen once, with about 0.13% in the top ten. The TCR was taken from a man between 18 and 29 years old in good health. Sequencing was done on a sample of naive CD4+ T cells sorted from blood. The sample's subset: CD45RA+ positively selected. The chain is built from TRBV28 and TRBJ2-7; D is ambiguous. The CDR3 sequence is CASSLTAPGMYEQYF. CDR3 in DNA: TGTGCCAGCAGTTTAACGGCCCCTGGCATGTACGAGCAGTACTTC. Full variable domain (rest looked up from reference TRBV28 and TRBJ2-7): DVKVTQSSRYLVKRTGEKVFLECVQDMDHENMFWYRQDPGLGLRLIYFSYDVKMKEKGDIPEGYSVSREKKERFSLILESASTNQTSMYLCASSLTAPGMYEQYFGPGTRLTVT.